The text below deals with one T cell receptor (beta chain). The data belong to a study of blood T cell repertoires in COVID-19. Trimming shortened V by 5 bases and J by 6 bases, and 19 bases separated the two germline ends. Germline V gives CDR1 LNHDA, CDR2 SQIVND (reference sequence). This CDR3 comprises 15 residues. Measured with immunoSEQ multiplex PCR; TCRdb has only the in-frame clones, and not every one. The sample comprises approximately 170,000 clones, 81% of which are singletons, and 9.5% to 12% rests with the top ten. Sequenced sample: peripheral blood. This sequence joins TRBV19 and TRBJ2-5, with a weak D call TRBD2 (6 bases). This sequence was found in a man aged 60-69 years with active or convalescent COVID-19. CDR3 sequence: CASSRYGGTTQTQYF. For the CDR3, the DNA is TGTGCCAGTAGTCGATATGGGGGGACCACTCAGACCCAGTACTTC.